Listed below are T cell receptor beta chains from one sample, sequenced in a study of Ad26.COV2.S vaccination and SARS-CoV-2 variants. Repertoires were generated with immunoSEQ multiplex PCR, while TCRdb's copy carries only in-frame clones and drops some. Here the sample spans approximately 420,000 clones, around nine tenths being singletons. The specimen was peripheral blood, collected in a trial of Ad26.COV2.S vaccine versus placebo. The receptors were sampled from a person aged 18 to 65 who received the Ad26.COV2.S COVID-19 vaccine or a placebo. Both conserved end residues are part of each CDR3. Fields, in order: V gene, J gene, D gene, clone size, CDR3 protein, CDR3 DNA. A D gene is named only where the DNA matches it firmly. The size field is filled for only some rows; it gives once, few, many or a size class.

TRBV15	TRBJ2-5	.	.	CATSRDFWVAETQYF	TGTGCCACCAGCAGAGATTTTTGGGTGGCCGAGACCCAGTACTTC
TRBV7-9	TRBJ2-3	TRBD1	once	CASSQGQGTDTQYF	TGTGCCAGCAGCCAGGGACAGGGAACAGATACGCAGTATTTT
TRBV4-1	TRBJ2-3	.	.	CASSPPGDTQYF	TGCGCCAGCAGCCCCCCAGGGGATACGCAGTATTTT
TRBV3-1/TRBV3-2	TRBJ1-1	.	.	CASSQDGDGGTEAFF	TGTGCCAGCAGCCAAGATGGGGACGGAGGGACTGAAGCTTTCTTT
TRBV30	TRBJ1-5	.	.	CASTLPGAAGPQHF	TGTGCCTCCACCCTGCCGGGGGCTGCAGGGCCCCAGCATTTT
TRBV5-1	TRBJ2-5	TRBD2	.	CASSPGTSVETQYF	TGCGCCAGCAGCCCCGGGACTAGCGTGGAGACCCAGTACTTC
TRBV12-3/TRBV12-4	TRBJ1-6	TRBD1	.	CASSLDRGSPLHF	TGTGCCAGCAGTTTGGACAGGGGTTCACCCCTCCACTTT
TRBV6-6	TRBJ1-1	.	.	CASSYSGRTNTEAFF	TGTGCCAGCAGTTACTCAGGGCGGACTAACACTGAAGCTTTCTTT
TRBV30	TRBJ2-3	TRBD2	.	CAWSVFGGGRTDTQYF	TGTGCCTGGAGTGTATTTGGCGGGGGGAGGACAGATACGCAGTATTTT
TRBV27	TRBJ1-1	.	.	CATRNGPTEQFDEAFF	TGTGCCACCCGAAACGGACCGACAGAACAGTTCGATGAAGCTTTCTTT
TRBV18	TRBJ2-7	.	.	CASSPKTYEQYF	TGTGCCAGCTCACCAAAAACCTACGAGCAGTACTTC
TRBV3-1/TRBV3-2	TRBJ2-7	.	.	CASSLHAIREASREQYF	TGTGCCAGCAGCTTACATGCCATCAGGGAGGCCTCCCGCGAGCAGTACTTC
TRBV19	TRBJ1-1	TRBD1	few	CASQRGQGARTEAFF	TGTGCCAGCCAGCGAGGGCAGGGGGCAAGGACTGAAGCTTTCTTT
TRBV4-3	TRBJ2-1	.	.	CASSQEEWGYNEQFF	TGCGCCAGCAGCCAAGAAGAATGGGGTTACAATGAGCAGTTCTTC
TRBV6-4	TRBJ2-2	.	once	CASSDTTTGELFF	TGTGCCAGCAGTGACACGACGACCGGGGAGCTGTTTTTT
TRBV6-2/TRBV6-3	TRBJ2-5	TRBD2	.	CASSPPGGGWVDQYF	TGTGCCAGCAGTCCCCCGGGGGGGGGCTGGGTGGACCAGTACTTC
TRBV7-9	TRBJ2-3	.	.	CASSPYRTDTQYF	TGTGCCAGCAGCCCCTACAGGACAGATACGCAGTATTTT
TRBV9	TRBJ2-5	TRBD1	.	CASSEGQGLSRTQYF	TGTGCCAGCAGCGAGGGACAGGGGCTGTCGCGGACCCAGTACTTC
TRBV4-3	TRBJ1-1	.	once	CASSQAEGTTEAFF	TGCGCCAGCAGCCAGGCCGAGGGGACCACTGAAGCTTTCTTT
TRBV7-9	TRBJ1-1	TRBD1	.	CASSSPTGGILNTEAFF	TGTGCCAGCAGCTCCCCTACAGGGGGAATATTGAACACTGAAGCTTTCTTT
TRBV14	TRBJ2-7	TRBD1	.	CASSRTGASYEQYF	TGTGCCAGCAGCCGGACAGGGGCCTCCTACGAGCAGTACTTC
TRBV2	TRBJ1-5	.	few	CASSDYSNQPQHF	TGTGCCAGCAGTGACTATAGCAATCAGCCCCAGCATTTT
TRBV11-3	TRBJ2-7	.	.	CASSGSSGPREQYF	TGTGCCAGCAGCGGCTCCTCCGGGCCAAGGGAACAGTACTTC
TRBV6-2/TRBV6-3	TRBJ2-7	TRBD1	.	CASRPRQGSYEQYF	TGTGCCAGCAGGCCTAGACAGGGCTCCTACGAGCAGTACTTC
TRBV18	TRBJ2-5	.	.	CASGGEGRQETQYF	TGTGCCAGCGGAGGGGAAGGACGACAAGAGACCCAGTACTTC
TRBV6-5	TRBJ2-1	TRBD2	.	CASSYLGGSYNEQFF	TGTGCCAGCAGTTACCTGGGGGGGTCGTACAATGAGCAGTTCTTC
TRBV2	TRBJ1-6	.	.	CASRSFTRDDSPLHF	TGTGCCAGCAGGTCCTTCACCCGGGATGATTCACCCCTCCACTTT
TRBV18	TRBJ2-7	TRBD2	.	CASSPPGRAYEQYF	TGTGCCAGCTCACCACCAGGGAGGGCCTACGAGCAGTACTTC
TRBV19	TRBJ2-1	TRBD1	.	CASSFSRGNEQFF	TGTGCCAGTAGTTTTAGCAGGGGGAATGAGCAGTTCTTC
TRBV21-1	TRBJ2-7	.	once	CASIIGPSRHYEQYF	TGTGCCAGCATCATTGGGCCATCGCGCCATTACGAGCAGTACTTC
TRBV7-2	TRBJ1-5	TRBD1	.	CASSLDRGNQPQHF	TGTGCCAGCAGCCTGGACAGGGGCAATCAGCCCCAGCATTTT
TRBV7-9	TRBJ2-7	.	.	CASSDQGRYEQYF	TGTGCCAGCAGCGATCAGGGAAGGTACGAGCAGTACTTC
TRBV7-8	TRBJ1-3	.	.	CASSLAGGNTIYF	TGTGCCAGCAGCTTAGCGGGGGGAAACACCATATATTTT
TRBV19	TRBJ2-7	.	.	CASREGYEQYF	TGTGCCAGTAGGGAGGGATACGAGCAGTACTTC
TRBV25-1	TRBJ1-5	.	few	CASSGIGELGQPQHF	TGTGCCAGCAGTGGAATTGGGGAATTAGGTCAGCCCCAGCATTTT
TRBV11-1	TRBJ1-4	.	.	CASSDGLEEKLFF	TGTGCCAGCAGCGACGGATTAGAGGAAAAACTGTTTTTT
TRBV5-1	TRBJ2-7	.	.	CASSLGTLGEQYF	TGCGCCAGCAGCTTGGGGACCCTAGGTGAGCAGTACTTC
TRBV30	TRBJ1-1	.	.	CAWRGVPEAFF	TGTGCCTGGAGGGGGGTCCCTGAAGCTTTCTTT
TRBV19	TRBJ2-1	.	.	CASSIFFGSTYEQFF	TGTGCCAGTAGTATATTCTTCGGCAGTACCTATGAGCAGTTCTTC
TRBV4-2	TRBJ2-1	TRBD2	.	CASSQVPGGHNEQFF	TGTGCCAGCAGCCAAGTGCCGGGGGGGCACAATGAGCAGTTCTTC
TRBV5-4	TRBJ2-3	TRBD2	.	CASSFPRGDTDTQYF	TGTGCCAGCAGCTTCCCGCGGGGGGACACAGATACGCAGTATTTT
TRBV20-1	TRBJ2-7	TRBD2	.	CSASPAGQYYEQYF	TGCAGTGCTAGTCCAGCGGGGCAATACTACGAGCAGTACTTC
TRBV18	TRBJ1-6	TRBD1	.	CASSPPGDRASPLHF	TGTGCCAGCTCACCACCAGGGGACAGGGCTTCACCCCTCCACTTT
TRBV12-3/TRBV12-4	TRBJ2-1	.	.	CASSLGGRNEQFF	TGTGCCAGCAGTTTGGGGGGAAGGAATGAGCAGTTCTTC